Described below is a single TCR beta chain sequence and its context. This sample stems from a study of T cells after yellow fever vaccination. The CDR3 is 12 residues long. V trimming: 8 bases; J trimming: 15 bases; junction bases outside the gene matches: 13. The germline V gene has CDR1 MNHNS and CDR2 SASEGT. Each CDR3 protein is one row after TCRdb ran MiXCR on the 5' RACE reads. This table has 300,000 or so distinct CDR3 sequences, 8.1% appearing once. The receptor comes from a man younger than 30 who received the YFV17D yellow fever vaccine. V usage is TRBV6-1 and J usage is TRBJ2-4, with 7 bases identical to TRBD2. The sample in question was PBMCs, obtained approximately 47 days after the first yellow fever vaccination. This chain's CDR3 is CASVNPRGELYF. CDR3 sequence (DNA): TGTGCCAGCGTTAATCCCCGGGGGGAACTGTACTTC.